Below are 9 T cell receptor beta chains sequenced from a single sample in a study of vaccination effects on CD4 cells after COVID-19. These receptors lack a known antigen. CD4+ T cells were isolated after around 9 days of culture. Participants received two doses of either the BNT162b2 or mRNA-1273 vaccine. Libraries were prepared by immunoSEQ multiplex PCR; TCRdb keeps only in-frame clonotypes and omits some of them. The sample yields just under 75,000 clones, nearly 75% seen once. Sequenced material: CD4+ T cells from PBMCs cultured without peptide, taken after COVID-19 vaccination. The receptors were sampled from a human donor who received a COVID-19 vaccine.

The rearrangement links TRBV11-2 to TRBJ2-7; 8 bases map to TRBD1. CDR3 length equals 15 residues. The germline V gene encodes CDR1 SGHAT and CDR2 FQNNGV. V shed 0 bases and J 4 bases; nucleotides not matched to a gene: 5. Here the CDR3 reads CASSLDRQGAYEQYV. The CDR3 coding sequence is TGTGCCAGCAGCTTAGATAGGCAGGGGGCATACGAGCAGTACGTC.

The chain carries TRBV7-3 and TRBJ2-1; D may be TRBD1 (5 bases). The CDR3 runs 13 residues. CDR1 is SGHTA and CDR2 is FQGTGA in the germline V gene. Trimming took 6 bases from V and 6 from J, leaving 12 bases between them. This chain's CDR3 is CASRPDSTNEQFF. CDR3 bases: TGTGCCAGCAGACCCGACAGCACCAATGAGCAGTTCTTC.

This sequence joins TRBV5-6 and TRBJ2-1; a possible D gene is TRBD2 (5 bases). The CDR3 spans 16 residues. CDR1 and CDR2 (germline): SGHDT, YYEEEE. The V and J ends lost 0 bases and 4 bases respectively, with 14 bases between them. CDR3: CASSLESGNIYNEQFF. Here the CDR3 DNA reads TGTGCCAGCAGCTTGGAGTCCGGGAATATTTACAATGAGCAGTTCTTC.

This clone was recorded a few times. This chain joins TRBV7-2 and TRBJ2-1, with 16 bases aligning to TRBD2. The length of the CDR3 is 15 residues. The V and J ends lost 4 bases and 9 bases, in that order; junction bases with no gene match: 3. Germline CDR1 SGHTA, CDR2 FQGNSA. Written as DNA, the CDR3 is TGTGCCAGCAGCTCGGGACTAGCGGGGGGGGGTGAGCAGTTCTTC. Amino acids: CASSSGLAGGGEQFF.

V usage is TRBV10-2 and J usage is TRBJ2-5, with D uncertain. Per the germline V gene, CDR1 is WSHSY and CDR2 is SAAADI. The CDR3 is made up of 12 amino acids. The ends were cut back, 5 bases at V and 5 bases at J, with 9 bases in the middle. In DNA, the CDR3 is TGCGCCAGCAGTACTGATCTGGAGACCCAGTACTTC. Amino acid sequence: CASSTDLETQYF.

The chain employs TRBV30 and TRBJ1-2; 9 nucleotides align to TRBD1. This CDR3 contains 16 residues. CDR1 and CDR2 from the germline V gene are GTSNPN and SVGIG (reference sequence). The V gene end was trimmed by 7 bases and the J gene end by 8 bases; junction bases not matched to a gene: 20. The CDR3, as DNA: TGTGCCTTCCCGTCCCCCGGGACAGGGATAATCACAGGCTACACCTTC. As protein: CAFPSPGTGIITGYTF.

This clone turned up a few times. The chain has TRBV2 and TRBJ1-1; D may be TRBD1 (6 bases). V was clipped by 7 bases and J by 1 base, with 13 bases between them. Per germline, CDR1 SNHLY and CDR2 FYNNEI. The CDR3 has 14 amino acids. In DNA form, the CDR3 reads TGTGCCAGCATCATGGGGACATCGAACACTGAAGCTTTCTTT. Protein sequence: CASIMGTSNTEAFF.

Written as DNA, the CDR3 is TGTGCCAGCAGCTTCCACTTTCAGGGTACGGGCGAGCAGTACGTC. It specifies CASSFHFQGTGEQYV. The V gene is TRBV7-8, the J gene TRBJ2-7, with D possibly matching TRBD1 (5 bases). Between the trimmed V and J ends, which lost 3 bases and 6 bases, there was a span of 18 bases. This CDR3 has 15 residues. Germline V gene data show CDR1 as SGHVS and CDR2 as FQNEAQ.

This clone was counted once. The J gene is TRBJ2-7, the V gene TRBV2; the D call may be TRBD1 or TRBD2 (6 bases each). CDR3 length equals 13 residues. Trimming pared 4 bases from V and 10 bases from J, leaving 17 bases between. Germline V lookup: CDR1 SNHLY, CDR2 FYNNEI. Here the CDR3 DNA reads TGTGCCAGCAGTGTTGATGTGGGCGGGACACAGTACGTC. Translated: CASSVDVGGTQYV.